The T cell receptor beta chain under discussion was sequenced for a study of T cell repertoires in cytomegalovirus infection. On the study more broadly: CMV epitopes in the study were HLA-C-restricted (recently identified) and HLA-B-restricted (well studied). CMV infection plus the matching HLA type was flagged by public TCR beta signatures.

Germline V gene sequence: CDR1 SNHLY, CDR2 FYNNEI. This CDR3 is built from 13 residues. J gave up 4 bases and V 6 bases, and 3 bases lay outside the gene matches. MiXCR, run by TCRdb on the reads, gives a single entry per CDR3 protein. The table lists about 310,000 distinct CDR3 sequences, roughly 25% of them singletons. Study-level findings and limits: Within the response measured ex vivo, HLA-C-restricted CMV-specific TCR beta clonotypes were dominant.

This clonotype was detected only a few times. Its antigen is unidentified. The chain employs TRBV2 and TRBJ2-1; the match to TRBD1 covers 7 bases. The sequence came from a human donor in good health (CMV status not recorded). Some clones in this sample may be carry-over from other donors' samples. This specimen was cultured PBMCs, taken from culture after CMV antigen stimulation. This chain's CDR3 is CASRVTGYNEQFF. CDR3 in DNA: TGTGCCAGCAGAGTGACAGGGTACAATGAGCAGTTCTTC.